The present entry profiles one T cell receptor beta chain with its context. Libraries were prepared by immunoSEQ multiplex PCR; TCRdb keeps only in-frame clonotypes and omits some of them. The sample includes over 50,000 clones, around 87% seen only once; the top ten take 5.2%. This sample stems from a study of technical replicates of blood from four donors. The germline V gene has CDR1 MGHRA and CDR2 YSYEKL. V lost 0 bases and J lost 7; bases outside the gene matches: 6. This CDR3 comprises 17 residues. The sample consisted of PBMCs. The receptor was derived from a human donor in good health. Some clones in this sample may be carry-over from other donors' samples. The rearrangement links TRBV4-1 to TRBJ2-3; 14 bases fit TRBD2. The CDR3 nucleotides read TGCGCCAGCAGCCAAGAGACTAGCGGGAGGGCCCGTAATACGCAGTATTTT. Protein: CASSQETSGRARNTQYF.